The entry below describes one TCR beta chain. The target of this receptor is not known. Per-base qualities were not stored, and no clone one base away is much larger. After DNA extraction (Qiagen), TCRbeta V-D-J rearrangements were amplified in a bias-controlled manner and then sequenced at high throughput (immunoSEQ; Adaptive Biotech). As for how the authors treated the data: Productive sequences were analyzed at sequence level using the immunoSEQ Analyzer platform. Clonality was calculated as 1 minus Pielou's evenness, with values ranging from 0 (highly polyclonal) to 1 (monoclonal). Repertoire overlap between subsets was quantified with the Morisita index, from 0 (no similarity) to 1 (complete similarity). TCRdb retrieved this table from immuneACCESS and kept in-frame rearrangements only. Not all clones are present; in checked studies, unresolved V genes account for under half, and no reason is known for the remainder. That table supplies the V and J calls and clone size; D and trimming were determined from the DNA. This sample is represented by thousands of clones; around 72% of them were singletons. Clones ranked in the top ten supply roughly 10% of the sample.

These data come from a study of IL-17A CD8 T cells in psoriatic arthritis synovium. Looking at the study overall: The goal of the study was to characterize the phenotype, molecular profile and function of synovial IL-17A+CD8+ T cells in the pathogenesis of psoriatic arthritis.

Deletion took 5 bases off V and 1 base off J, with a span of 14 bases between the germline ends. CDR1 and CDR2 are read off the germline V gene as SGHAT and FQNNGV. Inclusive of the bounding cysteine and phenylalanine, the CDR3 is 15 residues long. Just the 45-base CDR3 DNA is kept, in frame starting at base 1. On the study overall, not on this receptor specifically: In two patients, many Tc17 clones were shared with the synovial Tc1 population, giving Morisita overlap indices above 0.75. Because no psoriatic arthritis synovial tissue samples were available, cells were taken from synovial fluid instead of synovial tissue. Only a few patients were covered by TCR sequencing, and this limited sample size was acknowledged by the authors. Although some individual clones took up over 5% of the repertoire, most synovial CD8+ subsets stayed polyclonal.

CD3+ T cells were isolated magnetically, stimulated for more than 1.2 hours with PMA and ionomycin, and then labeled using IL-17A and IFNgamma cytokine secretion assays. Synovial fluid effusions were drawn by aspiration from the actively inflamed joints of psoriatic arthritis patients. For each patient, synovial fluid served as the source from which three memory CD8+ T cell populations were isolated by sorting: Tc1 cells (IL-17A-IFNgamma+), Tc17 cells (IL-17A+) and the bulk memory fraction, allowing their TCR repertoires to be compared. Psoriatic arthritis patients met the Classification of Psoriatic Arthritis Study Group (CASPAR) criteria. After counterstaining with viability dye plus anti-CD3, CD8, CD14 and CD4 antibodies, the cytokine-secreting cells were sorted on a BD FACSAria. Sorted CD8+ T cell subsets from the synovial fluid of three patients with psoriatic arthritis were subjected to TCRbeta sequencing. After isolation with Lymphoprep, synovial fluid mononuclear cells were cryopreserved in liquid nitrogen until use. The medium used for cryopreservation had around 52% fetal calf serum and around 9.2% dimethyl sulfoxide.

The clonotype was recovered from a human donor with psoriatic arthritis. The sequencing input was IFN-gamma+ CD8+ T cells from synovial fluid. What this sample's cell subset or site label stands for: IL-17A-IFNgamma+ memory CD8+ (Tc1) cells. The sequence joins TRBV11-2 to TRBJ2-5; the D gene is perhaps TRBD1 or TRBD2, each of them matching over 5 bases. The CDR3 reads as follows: CASSTGRNLQETQYF. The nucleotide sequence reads TGTGCCAGCAGCACGGGACGGAACCTCCAAGAGACCCAGTACTTC.